A single sample is the source of the 20 T cell receptor beta chains below, sequenced in a study of cytomegalovirus exposure and HLA in healthy donors. Generated by immunoSEQ multiplex PCR, the TCRdb table keeps only in-frame clones and is missing some. The sample yields about 78,000 clones, roughly 95% seen once. The sample was PBMCs. The receptors shown here come from a man aged 18-30 years in good health and CMV-seropositive.

This clone was counted between two and nine times. The CDR3 sequence: CASSSDMSSYEQYF. In DNA, the CDR3 is TGTGCCAGCAGCTCGGACATGAGCTCCTACGAGCAGTACTTC. The chain links TRBV7-2 to TRBJ2-7, with a possible D match to TRBD1 (5 bases). Germline V CDR1 and CDR2: SGHTA, FQGNSA. V was pared by 4 bases and J by 0 bases, with 10 bases between. The length of the CDR3 is 14 residues.

This chain joins TRBV30 and TRBJ1-3; no clear D gene. Germline V gives CDR1 GTSNPN, CDR2 SVGIG (reference sequence). With 3 bases removed from V and 0 bases from J, the gap between germline ends came to 15 bases. This CDR3 region has 16 residues. The DNA for the CDR3 is TGTGCCTGGAGCGCCGAACTTATGAGCTCTGGAAACACCATATATTTT. Translated, it gives CAWSAELMSSGNTIYF.

The sample holds one count of this clone. The chain has TRBV27 and TRBJ2-1, with 7 bases fitting TRBD1. The CDR3 covers 13 residues. Germline V gene lookup returns CDR1 MNHEY and CDR2 SMNVEV (reference sequence). V shed 6 bases, J shed 5 bases, and the junction held 4 bases outside the gene matches. CDR3: CASRTGSHNEQFF. In nucleotides, the CDR3 is TGTGCCAGCAGGACAGGGTCTCACAATGAGCAGTTCTTC.

The chain employs TRBV18 and TRBJ2-7; D may be TRBD2 (5 bases). CDR3 length equals 13 residues. The germline V gene has CDR1 KGHSH and CDR2 LQKENI. Trimming shortened V by 3 bases and J by 6 bases, and 12 bases separated the two germline ends. In DNA form, the CDR3 reads TGTGCCAGCTCACCTCCTAGCATCGCCGAGCAGTACTTC. It codes for CASSPPSIAEQYF.

This chain uses TRBV2 with TRBJ1-3; a possible D gene is TRBD1 (5 bases). V shed 9 bases and J shed 2 bases, with 11 bases lying between them. This CDR3 contains 13 residues. Germline V gives CDR1 SNHLY, CDR2 FYNNEI. For the CDR3, the DNA is TGTGCCAGAGAGACAGATGCTGGAAACACCATATATTTT. The encoded protein is CARETDAGNTIYF. Combining the CDR3 with reference TRBV2 and TRBJ1-3 gives the whole variable domain EPEVTQTPSHQVTQMGQEVILRCVPISNHLYFYWYRQILGQKVEFLVSFYNNEISEKSEIFDDQFSVERPDGSNFTLKIRSTKLEDSAMYFCARETDAGNTIYFGEGSWLTVV.

This rearrangement joins TRBV7-3 to TRBJ2-1, with TRBD2 matching over 7 bases. CDR3 length: 14 amino acids. Germline lookup yields CDR1 SGHTA and CDR2 FQGTGA. V trimming: 2 bases; J trimming: 5 bases; junction bases outside the gene matches: 3. The CDR3 region is CASSLRAGNNEQFF. CDR3 bases: TGTGCCAGCAGCTTACGAGCGGGGAACAATGAGCAGTTCTTC.

The rearrangement links TRBV30 to TRBJ2-1, with TRBD2 matching 7 bases. This CDR3 has 15 amino acids. CDR1 GTSNPN and CDR2 SVGIG come from the germline V gene (reference sequence). J gave up 2 bases and V 7 bases, and 11 bases lay outside the gene matches. This chain's CDR3 is CASSRAGRTYNEQFF. The CDR3 DNA sequence: TGTGCCTCTTCTAGAGCGGGACGGACCTACAATGAGCAGTTCTTC.

The CDR3 protein is CASSYIGQAEKLFF. CDR3 in DNA: TGTGCCAGCAGCTATATCGGACAGGCGGAAAAACTGTTTTTT. V usage is TRBV13 and J usage is TRBJ1-4, with TRBD1 matching 7 bases. V shed 4 bases and J 8 bases; nucleotides not matched to a gene: 7. Per germline, CDR1 PRHDT and CDR2 FYEKMQ (reference sequence). This CDR3 is 14 amino acids long.

This chain links TRBV27 with TRBJ2-2; D is unresolved. Trimming stripped 3 bases from V and 5 bases from J, with 4 bases between. Germline V gene sequence: CDR1 MNHEY, CDR2 SMNVEV (reference sequence). CDR3 length: 12 amino acids. The CDR3 here is CASSFPTGELFF. CDR3 coding DNA: TGTGCCAGCAGTTTCCCGACCGGGGAGCTGTTTTTT.

V is TRBV29-1 and J is TRBJ2-1; TRBD1 matches 7 bases. Germline V gene sequence: CDR1 SQVTM, CDR2 ANQGSEA. With V trimmed by 4 bases and J by 9 bases, 18 bases remained unmatched. The CDR3 is 16 residues long. CDR3 loop: CSVVGWEFTGEAEQFF. For the CDR3, the DNA is TGCAGCGTTGTAGGGTGGGAATTCACAGGGGAAGCTGAGCAGTTCTTC.

The rearrangement uses TRBV5-6 and TRBJ2-7; TRBD2 is a possible D gene (5 bases). CDR3 length: 15 residues. The V end lost 1 base, the J end lost 0 bases, and 11 bases lay between the germline ends. The germline CDR1 and CDR2 sequences are SGHDT and YYEEEE. The chain's CDR3 is CASSLLWELSYEQYF. CDR3 DNA sequence: TGTGCCAGCAGCTTGCTGTGGGAGCTCTCCTACGAGCAGTACTTC.

The CDR3 here is CASSPSQGDYTEAFF. CDR3 in DNA: TGTGCCAGCAGTCCCTCTCAGGGGGATTACACTGAAGCTTTCTTT. This rearrangement joins TRBV6-5 to TRBJ1-1; 7 bases line up with TRBD1. This CDR3 is built from 15 residues. V was clipped by 5 bases and J by 3 bases; unmatched bases: 9. Per the germline V gene, CDR1 is MNHEY and CDR2 is SVGAGI.

J is TRBJ2-1 and V is TRBV2, with D possibly matching TRBD1 (6 bases). Trimming took 3 bases from V and 6 from J, leaving 12 bases between them. The CDR3 spans 14 residues. CDR1 SNHLY and CDR2 FYNNEI come from the germline V gene. The CDR3 is CASSEQGQGNEQFF. The CDR3 coding sequence is TGTGCCAGCAGTGAGCAGGGGCAGGGCAATGAGCAGTTCTTC.

V gene TRBV6-4 combines with J gene TRBJ2-1; no clear D. Trimming left V 3 bases short and J 0 bases short, with 9 bases between. CDR1 MRHNA and CDR2 SNTAGT come from the germline V gene. The CDR3 sequence is 15 residues long. The CDR3 loop is CASSEQPVSYNEQFF. Written as DNA, the CDR3 is TGTGCCAGCAGTGAACAACCCGTCTCCTACAATGAGCAGTTCTTC.

The chain employs TRBV5-4 and TRBJ2-5; D perhaps matches TRBD1 (5 bases). With 1 base removed from V and 3 bases from J, the gap between germline ends came to 7 bases. From germline, CDR1 is SGHNT and CDR2 YYREEE (reference sequence). The CDR3 runs 13 residues. The CDR3 sequence is CASSLTGEETQYF. The CDR3, as DNA: TGTGCCAGCAGCTTGACAGGAGAAGAGACCCAGTACTTC.

The CDR3 sequence is CASRGQGKEGYGYTF. CDR3 bases: TGTGCCAGCAGGGGACAGGGGAAGGAGGGCTATGGCTACACCTTC. The chain has TRBV6-1 and TRBJ1-2; TRBD1 aligns across 10 bases. CDR3 size: 15 residues. The trim removed 6 bases at V and 4 bases at J, leaving 8 bases unmatched. Looked up from germline, CDR1 is MNHNS and CDR2 is SASEGT.

The CDR3 is CASSEWGPSNNEQFF. CDR3 DNA: TGTGCCAGCAGTGAATGGGGGCCTTCGAACAATGAGCAGTTCTTC. The chain uses TRBV25-1 and TRBJ2-1; a weak D match, TRBD1 (6 bases). Germline V lookup: CDR1 MGHDK, CDR2 SYGVNS. The CDR3 covers 15 residues. Trimming stripped 1 base from V and 5 bases from J, with 12 bases between.

V and J are TRBV10-3 and TRBJ2-7, with 9 nucleotides matching TRBD1. Germline CDR1 and CDR2: ENHRY and SYGVKD. The V segment lost 6 bases and the J segment 2 bases; nucleotides outside the gene matches: 5. This CDR3 has 14 residues. The CDR3 DNA reads as TGTGCCATCAGCCCCGGGACAGGGACCTACGAGCAGTACTTC. Translating gives CAISPGTGTYEQYF.

The chain joins TRBV19 to TRBJ2-7; possible D gene TRBD2, 5 bases. Germline loops: CDR1 LNHDA, CDR2 SQIVND (reference sequence). V was shortened by 6 bases and J by 5 bases, with 11 bases between the two germline ends. The CDR3 extends over 12 amino acids. The CDR3 DNA sequence: TGTGCCAGTAGCGGGGTGAGGAACGAGCAGTACTTC. This gives the protein CASSGVRNEQYF.

The rearrangement uses TRBV7-2 and TRBJ2-7; 7 bases are shared with TRBD2. This CDR3 spans 14 amino acids. Trimming took 5 bases from V and 3 from J; bases not matched to a gene: 7. Germline V gene lookup returns CDR1 SGHTA and CDR2 FQGNSA. CDR3 sequence reads: CASSPAGLLYEQYF. DNA of the CDR3: TGTGCCAGCAGCCCAGCGGGACTCCTCTACGAGCAGTACTTC.